One and the same sample provided the 22 T cell receptor beta chains below, sequenced in a study of blood T cell repertoires in COVID-19. Method: immunoSEQ multiplex PCR; TCRdb's copy keeps in-frame clones and lacks some. The top ten clones hold about 1.5% of a sample with 200,000 to 250,000 clones, 70% to 90% of them seen once. Sample: PBMCs or T cells enriched from blood (not recorded which). These receptors came from a woman in her fifties or sixties who had recovered from COVID-19.

J is TRBJ2-3 and V is TRBV6-5; 8 bases agree with TRBD1. CDR1 is MNHEY, CDR2 SVGAGI, per germline. This CDR3 has 13 amino acids. With V trimmed by 7 bases and J by 5 bases, 5 bases remained unmatched. The CDR3 region is CASNGRGQDTQYF. The CDR3 DNA is TGTGCCAGCAATGGCAGGGGGCAAGATACGCAGTATTTT.

This chain joins TRBV4-2 and TRBJ1-4; possibly TRBD1 for D (6 bases). CDR1 is LGHNA and CDR2 is YNFKEQ in the germline V gene. This CDR3 comprises 15 residues. Trimming cost V 2 bases and J 0 bases, with 7 bases left between them. CDR3 loop: CASSQTGSTNEKLFF. The CDR3 DNA reads as TGTGCCAGCAGCCAAACAGGGTCAACTAATGAAAAACTGTTTTTT.

This chain joins TRBV7-9 and TRBJ2-7; unclear D gene. Trimming took 5 bases from V and 5 from J, leaving 16 bases between them. The CDR3 contains 14 residues. CDR1 is SEHNR and CDR2 is FQNEAQ in the germline V gene (reference sequence). CDR3 nucleotides: TGTGCCAGCAGCGCACCCGCCAGTTCCCACGAGCAGTACTTC. This sequence encodes CASSAPASSHEQYF.

This clone was observed a few times. The V and J genes are TRBV27 and TRBJ2-7, with 10 bases fitting TRBD2. The germline CDR1 and CDR2 sequences are MNHEY and SMNVEV (reference sequence). The V and J ends lost 2 bases and 2 bases, in that order; junction bases with no gene match: 3. The CDR3 spans 15 residues. The CDR3 coding sequence is TGTGCCAGCAGTTTAGAAGCGGGAGGGCCCTACGAGCAGTACTTC. Translation: CASSLEAGGPYEQYF.

For the CDR3, the DNA is TGTGCCAGCAGTTTTGGAGCGGGACGGGACAATGAGCAGTTCTTC. This encodes CASSFGAGRDNEQFF. The V call is TRBV27, the J call TRBJ2-1; the match to TRBD2 covers 7 bases. V shed 3 bases and J 5 bases; nucleotides not matched to a gene: 7. This CDR3 has 15 residues. Germline lookup yields CDR1 MNHEY and CDR2 SMNVEV (reference sequence).

The V call is TRBV29-1, the J call TRBJ2-2, with 9 bases matching TRBD1. The V segment lost 2 bases and the J segment 6 bases; nucleotides outside the gene matches: 7. The CDR3 is 15 amino acids. Germline lookup yields CDR1 SQVTM and CDR2 ANQGSEA. Written as DNA, the CDR3 is TGCAGCGTTGAACTTCGACAGGGGGAGTCCGGGGAGCTGTTTTTT. Translated: CSVELRQGESGELFF.

The V gene is TRBV3-1 (or the pseudogene TRBV3-2), the J gene TRBJ1-2; 8 nucleotides agree with TRBD1. There are 14 residues in the CDR3. Germline trimming cut 3 bases from V and 2 bases from J; bases unmatched to any gene: 2. CDR1 and CDR2 (germline): LGHDT, YNNKEL (reference sequence). The CDR3 loop is CASSHRTGNYGYTF. The CDR3 DNA sequence: TGTGCCAGCAGCCATCGGACAGGGAACTATGGCTACACCTTC.

The chain employs TRBV6-6 and TRBJ2-2; 8 nucleotides match TRBD2. From germline, CDR1 is MNHNY and CDR2 SVGAGI (reference sequence). This CDR3 is built from 14 residues. Trimming removed 8 bases from V and 5 bases from J; junction bases left unmatched: 7. The CDR3 DNA is TGTGCCAGCTCCGGGACTAGTGAGACCGGGGAGCTGTTTTTT. Protein: CASSGTSETGELFF.

Only one count was recorded for this clone. This chain uses TRBV6-5 with TRBJ2-1; weak D call: TRBD2 (5 bases). This CDR3 region has 15 residues. Trimming removed 6 bases at V and 8 bases at J, with 20 bases between. The germline gives CDR1 MNHEY, CDR2 SVGAGI. The CDR3 reads CASSLTTALGDEQFF. The CDR3 DNA reads as TGTGCCAGCAGCCTCACTACGGCTTTGGGAGATGAGCAGTTCTTC.

This clone was seen just once. The chain couples TRBV6-5 to TRBJ2-1; 9 positions match TRBD1. CDR1 is MNHEY, CDR2 SVGAGI, per germline. The CDR3 is 12 residues long. V dropped 9 bases and J dropped 6; count of bases not matched to a gene: 3. Here the CDR3 reads CASKTGGNEQFF. The CDR3 bases are TGTGCCAGTAAGACAGGGGGCAATGAGCAGTTCTTC.

The CDR3 here is CASSFIQGQGSDYGYTF. As DNA, the CDR3 is TGCGCCAGCAGCTTTATCCAAGGGCAGGGGAGCGACTATGGCTACACCTTC. The genes are TRBV5-1 and TRBJ1-2, with D maybe TRBD1 (6 bases). CDR1 and CDR2 (germline): SGHRS, YFSETQ. V lost 2 bases and J 3 bases, leaving 20 bases between the germline ends. This CDR3 comprises 17 residues.

The chain uses TRBV18 and TRBJ1-5; D is undetermined. The length of the CDR3 is 15 residues. Germline V gene data show CDR1 as KGHSH and CDR2 as LQKENI. The germline V and J ends were trimmed by 6 bases and 6 bases, with 18 bases remaining between them. The CDR3 region is CASSAEGRGRQPQHF. The CDR3 nucleotides are TGTGCCAGCTCCGCCGAAGGACGGGGTCGTCAGCCCCAGCATTTT.

The J gene is TRBJ2-1, the V gene TRBV7-3; the match to TRBD1 covers 11 bases. Germline V lookup: CDR1 SGHTA, CDR2 FQGTGA. The CDR3 has 17 amino acids. The junction had 10 bases not matched to a gene; V was cut back by 9 bases and J by 0 bases. The CDR3 nucleotides read TGTGCCAGGGACAGGGGGCGGGCGGAGACCTCCTACAATGAGCAGTTCTTC. It specifies CARDRGRAETSYNEQFF.

This clone was seen only once. The gene calls are TRBV7-3 and TRBJ2-1; 12 bases match TRBD2. The CDR3 runs 16 residues. Unmatched junction bases numbered 10, after V lost 4 bases and J lost 9 bases. Germline CDR1 is SGHTA and CDR2 is FQGTGA. The CDR3 sequence is CASSYGLAGTVGEQFF. As DNA, the CDR3 is TGTGCCAGCAGCTATGGACTAGCGGGAACGGTAGGTGAGCAGTTCTTC.

This chain joins TRBV5-5 and TRBJ1-4, with TRBD1 as a possible D gene (6 bases). The CDR3 is 14 amino acids. CDR1 is SGHKS, CDR2 YYEKEE, per germline (reference sequence). Between the trimmed V and J ends, which lost 4 bases and 0 bases, there was a span of 7 bases. CDR3: CASSPGATNEKLFF. In DNA, the CDR3 is TGTGCCAGCAGCCCAGGGGCAACTAATGAAAAACTGTTTTTT.

The genes are TRBV25-1 and TRBJ2-7; 8 positions agree with TRBD1. With V trimmed by 6 bases and J by 6 bases, 7 bases remained unmatched. The length of the CDR3 is 13 residues. CDR1 and CDR2 (germline): MGHDK, SYGVNS. The CDR3 loop reads CASRGTGTSEQYF. The DNA of the CDR3 is TGTGCCAGCAGAGGGACAGGTACCAGCGAGCAGTACTTC.

This chain joins TRBV10-1 and TRBJ2-2; 10 bases match TRBD2. This CDR3 has 15 amino acids. Germline V gene data show CDR1 as WNHNN and CDR2 as SYGVQD (reference sequence). With 0 bases clipped from V and 5 bases from J, the junction kept 0 bases outside the gene matches. The CDR3 sequence is CASSESTSGTGELFF. The DNA of the CDR3 is TGCGCCAGCAGTGAGTCGACTAGCGGGACCGGGGAGCTGTTTTTT.

This clone appeared once. The chain carries TRBV10-3 and TRBJ2-7, with TRBD2 identical over 7 bases. Germline V gene lookup returns CDR1 ENHRY and CDR2 SYGVKD. The trim removed 8 bases at V and 0 bases at J, leaving 7 bases unmatched. The CDR3 has 14 residues. The CDR3 sequence is CAIGDGRSSYEQYF. CDR3 nucleotides: TGTGCCATCGGGGACGGGAGGTCCTCCTACGAGCAGTACTTC.

The chain combines TRBV19 with TRBJ1-2; perhaps TRBD1 as D (5 bases). With 6 bases removed from V and 0 bases from J, the gap between germline ends came to 14 bases. This CDR3 is built from 15 residues. Germline values: CDR1 LNHDA, CDR2 SQIVND (reference sequence). The CDR3, as DNA: TGTGCCAGTAGGGGACTTGAAGTCTCTAACTATGGCTACACCTTC. This sequence encodes CASRGLEVSNYGYTF.

The CDR3 DNA is TGTGCCAGCAGTTACTCGCCTAACTACGAGCAGTACTTC. It is translated as CASSYSPNYEQYF. J is TRBJ2-7 and V is TRBV6-6; D is ambiguous. The germline V and J ends were trimmed by 0 bases and 3 bases, with 6 bases remaining between them. The CDR3 has 13 amino acids. Germline CDR1 and CDR2: MNHNY and SVGAGI (reference sequence).

V usage is TRBV7-9 and J usage is TRBJ2-1; TRBD2 agrees at 8 bases. Germline assignment: CDR1 SEHNR and CDR2 FQNEAQ (reference sequence). V trimming: 1 base; J trimming: 3 bases; junction bases outside the gene matches: 8. The CDR3 has 17 residues. CDR3 region: CASSLESGSFFYNEQFF. For the CDR3, the DNA is TGTGCCAGCAGCTTAGAGAGCGGGAGTTTCTTCTACAATGAGCAGTTCTTC.

The rearrangement uses TRBV28 and TRBJ1-2; 7 bases are a match to TRBD1. Germline CDR1 MDHEN, CDR2 SYDVKM. V trimming: 3 bases; J trimming: 2 bases; junction bases outside the gene matches: 6. The CDR3 is 15 residues long. CDR3 in amino acids: CASSLGTTGNYGYTF. CDR3 bases: TGTGCCAGCAGTTTGGGAACGACAGGGAACTATGGCTACACCTTC.